These 20 T cell receptor beta chains came from one sample sequenced in a study of T cell changes during pregnancy in multiple sclerosis. Sequencing was performed with immunoSEQ multiplex PCR; in TCRdb, only in-frame clones are kept and a portion is missing. Of more than 75,000 clones listed, approximately 92% are singletons. The material sequenced was peripheral blood, taken in the first trimester of pregnancy. The receptors come from a female donor with multiple sclerosis, enrolled in a pregnancy study.

The chain combines TRBV6-1 with TRBJ2-1, with D perhaps TRBD1 (5 bases). V was pared by 6 bases and J by 10 bases, with 13 bases between. This CDR3 contains 12 residues. CDR1 and CDR2 (germline): MNHNS, SASEGT. This CDR3 reads CASSRQLREQFF. DNA of the CDR3: TGTGCCAGCAGCCGACAGCTGAGGGAGCAGTTCTTC.

The genes are TRBV11-1 and TRBJ2-2; D remains ambiguous. Germline values: CDR1 SGHAT, CDR2 FQDESV (reference sequence). The V and J ends lost 1 base and 7 bases respectively, with 19 bases between them. The CDR3 spans 17 residues. CDR3 in amino acids: CASSLELARRQVGELFF. In DNA form, the CDR3 reads TGTGCCAGCAGCTTAGAGTTGGCGCGACGTCAGGTCGGGGAGCTGTTTTTT.

This clone was seen more than once but under ten times. The chain employs TRBV5-1 and TRBJ1-1, with TRBD1 identical over 7 bases. The CDR3 has 15 amino acids. V was clipped by 4 bases and J by 4 bases; unmatched bases: 10. CDR1 and CDR2 from the germline V gene are SGHRS and YFSETQ. In DNA, the CDR3 is TGCGCCAGCAGCAGGCCGACAGGGAGAAGCACTGAAGCTTTCTTT. Its translation: CASSRPTGRSTEAFF. The full variable domain, its missing parts supplied by reference TRBV5-1 and TRBJ1-1, is KAGVTQTPRYLIKTRGQQVTLSCSPISGHRSVSWYQQTPGQGLQFLFEYFSETQRNKGNFPGRFSGRQFSNSRSEMNVSTLELGDSALYLCASSRPTGRSTEAFFGQGTRLTVV.

The chain employs TRBV5-1 and TRBJ2-3; D perhaps matches TRBD2 (5 bases). V shed 1 base and J shed 3 bases, with 12 bases lying between them. Germline assignment: CDR1 SGHRS and CDR2 YFSETQ. The CDR3 covers 15 residues. The CDR3 DNA follows: TGCGCCAGCAGCTTGTCTGGGTCGGGGACAGATACGCAGTATTTT. It encodes CASSLSGSGTDTQYF.

This sequence joins TRBV7-2 and TRBJ1-1; a weak D match, TRBD1 (6 bases). CDR1 is SGHTA, CDR2 FQGNSA, per germline. The CDR3 is 14 amino acids. Deletions cut 3 bases from V and 4 bases from J, with 12 bases between. The CDR3 DNA reads as TGTGCCAGCAGCTTCCGGGGAGGGGGCACTGAAGCTTTCTTT. This gives the protein CASSFRGGGTEAFF.

The chain couples TRBV11-2 to TRBJ2-2, with D unresolved. This CDR3 has 14 amino acids. Between the trimmed V and J ends, which lost 4 bases and 13 bases, there was a span of 19 bases. Germline V gene data show CDR1 as SGHAT and CDR2 as FQNNGV. Written as DNA, the CDR3 is TGTGCCAGCAGCTACCCCAAAGCCGTGCTCGGGCTGTTTTTT. Translating gives CASSYPKAVLGLFF.

The rearrangement uses TRBV5-1 and TRBJ1-2, with TRBD1 identical over 7 bases. With 4 bases clipped from V and 5 bases from J, the junction kept 5 bases outside the gene matches. The V gene's germline CDR1 is SGHRS and CDR2 YFSETQ. The CDR3 length is 13 residues. The CDR3 reads CASSLDRVYGYTF. As DNA, the CDR3 is TGCGCCAGCAGCCTAGACAGGGTTTATGGCTACACCTTC.

As concerns this clone: Germline is not matched at one junction end, which may reflect a read error. This CDR3 reads CASSWTGQGTQYF. The CDR3 DNA reads as TGTGCCAGCAGCTGGACAGGCCAAGGGACCCAGTACTTC. The genes are TRBV5-8 and TRBJ2-5, with 7 nucleotides matching TRBD1. Germline CDR1 reads SGHTS; CDR2 reads YDEGEE. This CDR3 has 13 amino acids.

The chain recombines TRBV2 with TRBJ1-1; 8 nucleotides line up with TRBD1. Looked up from germline, CDR1 is SNHLY and CDR2 is FYNNEI. The CDR3 is 14 residues long. Trimming took 6 bases from V and 6 from J; bases not matched to a gene: 9. The CDR3: CASRSDRAGAEAFF. In nucleotides, the CDR3 is TGTGCCAGCAGGTCGGACAGGGCGGGGGCTGAAGCTTTCTTT.

This chain connects TRBV30 to TRBJ1-1; TRBD1 is a possible D gene (6 bases). CDR1 is GTSNPN and CDR2 is SVGIG in the germline V gene (reference sequence). V was cut by 5 bases and J by 2 bases, with 18 bases left in between. This CDR3 is built from 15 residues. CDR3 sequence: CAWYLDMGQNTEAFF. The CDR3 coding sequence is TGTGCCTGGTATTTAGACATGGGACAAAACACTGAAGCTTTCTTT.

J is TRBJ2-1 and V is TRBV27; TRBD1 matches at 7 bases. The CDR3 runs 15 residues. Unmatched junction bases numbered 10, after V lost 5 bases and J lost 6 bases. CDR1 is MNHEY, CDR2 SMNVEV, per germline (reference sequence). The CDR3 DNA is TGTGCCAGCAGTCTCCGGGACAGACCCACCAATGAGCAGTTCTTC. Amino acid sequence: CASSLRDRPTNEQFF.

This chain connects TRBV27 to TRBJ1-1; D not resolved. The germline V gene has CDR1 MNHEY and CDR2 SMNVEV (reference sequence). The length of the CDR3 is 14 residues. The germline V and J ends were trimmed by 5 bases and 4 bases, with 14 bases remaining between them. CDR3: CASSTRPGGTEAFF. CDR3 nucleotides: TGTGCCAGCAGTACTAGACCCGGCGGCACTGAAGCTTTCTTT.

The chain combines TRBV27 with TRBJ1-1, with 7 bases lining up with TRBD1. Germline values: CDR1 MNHEY, CDR2 SMNVEV (reference sequence). The CDR3 is made up of 13 amino acids. V gave up 4 bases and J gave up 5 bases; unmatched junction bases: 4. CDR3 DNA sequence: TGTGCCAGCAGTTACAGGGGAGGTACTGAAGCTTTCTTT. Residues: CASSYRGGTEAFF.

The chain links TRBV7-8 to TRBJ1-3; 7 bases map to TRBD1. The germline V gene encodes CDR1 SGHVS and CDR2 FQNEAQ. The V segment lost 5 bases and the J segment 4 bases; nucleotides outside the gene matches: 8. The CDR3 is 15 amino acids. The chain's CDR3 is CASSQGTAGGNTIYF. As DNA, the CDR3 is TGTGCCAGCAGCCAGGGGACAGCTGGCGGAAACACCATATATTTT.

The chain couples TRBV11-2 to TRBJ2-1; 7 nucleotides agree with TRBD2. J gave up 2 bases and V 4 bases, and 8 bases lay outside the gene matches. CDR3 length: 16 amino acids. From germline, CDR1 is SGHAT and CDR2 FQNNGV. CDR3: CASSSVRLAAYNEQFF. DNA for the CDR3: TGTGCCAGCAGCTCCGTCCGCCTAGCGGCCTACAATGAGCAGTTCTTC.

The chain combines TRBV5-8 with TRBJ2-7; D gene ambiguous. This CDR3 spans 13 amino acids. The ends were cut back, 2 bases at V and 3 bases at J, with 9 bases in the middle. CDR1 and CDR2 from the germline V gene are SGHTS and YDEGEE. The CDR3 sequence is CASSLRRFYEQYF. The DNA of the CDR3 is TGTGCCAGCAGCTTACGCAGATTCTACGAGCAGTACTTC.

The V gene is TRBV19, the J gene TRBJ2-2, with 10 bases identical to TRBD2. The CDR3 has 15 amino acids. V was clipped by 2 bases and J by 7 bases; unmatched bases: 4. CDR1 is LNHDA, CDR2 SQIVND, per germline (reference sequence). The CDR3 coding sequence is TGTGCCAGTAGTATAAGCGGGGGGGCAAACGGGGAGCTGTTTTTT. It specifies CASSISGGANGELFF.

The chain uses TRBV7-9 and TRBJ2-7; 7 nucleotides line up with TRBD2. Trimming took 8 bases from V and 1 from J; bases not matched to a gene: 5. The germline gives CDR1 SEHNR, CDR2 FQNEAQ (reference sequence). The CDR3 is made up of 13 amino acids. The CDR3 loop reads CASGSGVSYEQYF. The CDR3 DNA is TGTGCCAGCGGAAGCGGGGTTTCCTACGAGCAGTACTTC.

The genes are TRBV4-1 and TRBJ2-7; a possible D gene is TRBD2 (5 bases). The CDR3 length is 18 residues. Deletions cut 0 bases from V and 2 bases from J, with 20 bases between. Germline V gives CDR1 MGHRA, CDR2 YSYEKL. The CDR3 nucleotides read TGCGCCAGCAGCCAAGATCCCCTCTCTTTGGGGAGTGCCTACGAGCAGTACTTC. Its protein is CASSQDPLSLGSAYEQYF.

The gene calls are TRBV7-9 and TRBJ2-3, with D possibly matching TRBD2 (6 bases). The V end lost 4 bases, the J end lost 0 bases, and 17 bases lay between the germline ends. The CDR3 covers 17 residues. The germline CDR1 and CDR2 sequences are SEHNR and FQNEAQ (reference sequence). CDR3 in DNA: TGTGCCAGCAGCTCCGACCTTATTAGCGGTAGCACAGATACGCAGTATTTT. Protein product: CASSSDLISGSTDTQYF.